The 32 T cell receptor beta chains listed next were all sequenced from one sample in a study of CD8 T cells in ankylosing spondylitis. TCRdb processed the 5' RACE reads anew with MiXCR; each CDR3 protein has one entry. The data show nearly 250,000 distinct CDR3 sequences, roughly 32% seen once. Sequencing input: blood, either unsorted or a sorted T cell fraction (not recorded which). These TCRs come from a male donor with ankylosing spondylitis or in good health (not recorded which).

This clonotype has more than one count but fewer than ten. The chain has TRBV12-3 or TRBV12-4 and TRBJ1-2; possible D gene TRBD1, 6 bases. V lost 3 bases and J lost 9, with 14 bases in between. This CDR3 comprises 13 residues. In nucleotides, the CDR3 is TGTGCCAGCAGTTTGGACAGTTTCATGAGCTACACCTTC. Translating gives CASSLDSFMSYTF.

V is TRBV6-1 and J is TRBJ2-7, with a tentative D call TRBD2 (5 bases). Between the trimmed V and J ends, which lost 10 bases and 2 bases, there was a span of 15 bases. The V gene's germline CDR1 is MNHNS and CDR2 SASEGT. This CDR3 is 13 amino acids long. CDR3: CATDWPGTYEQYF. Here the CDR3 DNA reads TGTGCCACGGACTGGCCGGGAACCTACGAGCAGTACTTC.

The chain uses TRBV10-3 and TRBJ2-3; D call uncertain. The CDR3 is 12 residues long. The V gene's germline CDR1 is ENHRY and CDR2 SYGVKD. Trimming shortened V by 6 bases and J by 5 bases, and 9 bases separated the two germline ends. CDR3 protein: CAIRPPGDTQYF. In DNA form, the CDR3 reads TGTGCCATCAGACCTCCGGGAGATACGCAGTATTTT.

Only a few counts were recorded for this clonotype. The CDR3 is CASSHGTGTTYEQYF. CDR3 DNA sequence: TGTGCCAGCAGCCACGGGACAGGGACCACCTACGAGCAGTACTTC. This chain uses TRBV4-2 with TRBJ2-7; 9 nucleotides line up with TRBD1. V was clipped by 3 bases and J by 2 bases; unmatched bases: 5. Per the germline V gene, CDR1 is LGHNA and CDR2 is YNFKEQ. The CDR3 extends over 15 amino acids.

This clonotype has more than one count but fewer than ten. The CDR3 nucleotides read TGTGCCAGCAGTTTAGATCAGGACGAAAAACTGTTTTTT. It specifies CASSLDQDEKLFF. The rearrangement links TRBV12-3 or TRBV12-4 to TRBJ1-4; D gene unclear. The CDR3 length is 13 residues. V was trimmed by 1 base and J by 8 bases, leaving 8 bases between them.

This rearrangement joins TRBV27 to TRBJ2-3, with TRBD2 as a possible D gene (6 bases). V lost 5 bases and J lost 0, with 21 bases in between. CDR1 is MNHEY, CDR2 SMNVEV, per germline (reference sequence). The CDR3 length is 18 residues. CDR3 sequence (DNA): TGTGCCAGCAGTCAGCGGGCAGCCGTCGCCTCTAGCACAGATACGCAGTATTTT. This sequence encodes CASSQRAAVASSTDTQYF.

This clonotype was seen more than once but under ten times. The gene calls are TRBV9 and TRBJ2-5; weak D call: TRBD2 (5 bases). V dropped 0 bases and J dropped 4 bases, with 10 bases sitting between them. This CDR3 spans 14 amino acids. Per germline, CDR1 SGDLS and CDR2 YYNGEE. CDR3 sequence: CASSVDPGGETQYF. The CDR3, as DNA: TGTGCCAGCAGCGTAGACCCAGGAGGAGAGACCCAGTACTTC.

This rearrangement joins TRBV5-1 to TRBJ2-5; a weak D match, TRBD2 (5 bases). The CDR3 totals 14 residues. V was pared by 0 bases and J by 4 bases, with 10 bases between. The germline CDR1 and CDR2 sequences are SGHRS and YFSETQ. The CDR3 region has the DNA TGCGCCAGCAGCTTGGTCAGAGAGGGAGAGACCCAGTACTTC. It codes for CASSLVREGETQYF.

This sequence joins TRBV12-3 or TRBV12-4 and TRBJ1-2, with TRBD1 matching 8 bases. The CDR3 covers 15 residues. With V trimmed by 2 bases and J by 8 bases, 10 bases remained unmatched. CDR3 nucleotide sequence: TGTGCCAGCAGTTTACGGCGCGCGACAGGGGACGGCTACACCTTC. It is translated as CASSLRRATGDGYTF.

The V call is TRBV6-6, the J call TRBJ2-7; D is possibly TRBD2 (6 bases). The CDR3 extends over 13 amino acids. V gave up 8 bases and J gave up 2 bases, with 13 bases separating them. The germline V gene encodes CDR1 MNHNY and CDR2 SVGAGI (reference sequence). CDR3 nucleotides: TGTGCCAGCTTCCCCGGGGGACCCTACGAGCAGTACTTC. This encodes CASFPGGPYEQYF.

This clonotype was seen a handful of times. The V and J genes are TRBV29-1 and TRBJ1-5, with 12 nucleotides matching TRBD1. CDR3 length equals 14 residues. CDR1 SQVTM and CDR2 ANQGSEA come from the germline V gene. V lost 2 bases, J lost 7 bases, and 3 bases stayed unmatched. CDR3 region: CSVEIGTGGQPQHF. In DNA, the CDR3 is TGCAGCGTTGAAATCGGGACAGGGGGCCAGCCCCAGCATTTT.

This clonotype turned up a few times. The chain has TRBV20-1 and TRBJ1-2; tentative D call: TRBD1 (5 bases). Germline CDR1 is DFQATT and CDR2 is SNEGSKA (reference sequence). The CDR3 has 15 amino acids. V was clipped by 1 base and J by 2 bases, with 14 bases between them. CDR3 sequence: CSARVSGTGNYGYTF. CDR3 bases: TGCAGTGCTAGAGTATCCGGGACGGGGAACTATGGCTACACCTTC.

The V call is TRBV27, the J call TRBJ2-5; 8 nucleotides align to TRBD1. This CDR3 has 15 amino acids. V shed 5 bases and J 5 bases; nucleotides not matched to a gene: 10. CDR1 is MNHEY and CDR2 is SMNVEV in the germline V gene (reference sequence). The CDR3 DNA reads TGTGCCAGCAGTACCGGGACAGGACTGGGGGAGACCCAGTACTTC. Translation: CASSTGTGLGETQYF.

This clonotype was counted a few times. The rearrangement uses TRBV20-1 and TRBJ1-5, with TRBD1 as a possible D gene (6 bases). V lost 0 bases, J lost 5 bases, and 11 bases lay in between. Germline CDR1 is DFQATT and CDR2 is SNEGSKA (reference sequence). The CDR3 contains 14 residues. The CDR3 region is CSARDRRGYQPQHF. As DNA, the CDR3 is TGCAGTGCTAGAGATCGGAGGGGGTATCAGCCCCAGCATTTT.

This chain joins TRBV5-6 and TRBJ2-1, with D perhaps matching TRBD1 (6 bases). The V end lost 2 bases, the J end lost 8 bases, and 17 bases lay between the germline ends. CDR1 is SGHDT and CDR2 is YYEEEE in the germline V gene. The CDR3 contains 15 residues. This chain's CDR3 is CASSFVGAGYDEQFF. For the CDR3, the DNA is TGTGCCAGCAGCTTTGTGGGGGCAGGGTACGATGAGCAGTTCTTC.

The CDR3 DNA sequence: TGTGCCAGCAAACACCAGAACACTGAAGCTTTCTTT. Translating gives CASKHQNTEAFF. The chain is built from TRBV6-5 and TRBJ1-1, with D uncertain. The V gene's germline CDR1 is MNHEY and CDR2 SVGAGI. The CDR3 is 12 residues long. V lost 7 bases to trimming and J lost 1 base, with 7 bases between them.

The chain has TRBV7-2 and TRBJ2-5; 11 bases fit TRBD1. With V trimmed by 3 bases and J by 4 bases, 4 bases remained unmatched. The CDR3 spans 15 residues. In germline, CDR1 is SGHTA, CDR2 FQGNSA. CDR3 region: CASSLRDRGRETQYF. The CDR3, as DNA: TGTGCCAGCAGCTTGAGGGACAGGGGGAGAGAGACCCAGTACTTC.

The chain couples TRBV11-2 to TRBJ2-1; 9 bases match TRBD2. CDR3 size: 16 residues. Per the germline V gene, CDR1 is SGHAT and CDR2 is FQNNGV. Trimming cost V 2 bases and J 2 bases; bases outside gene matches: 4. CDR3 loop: CASSLNAGGTYNEQFF. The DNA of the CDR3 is TGTGCCAGCAGCTTAAACGCGGGGGGGACCTACAATGAGCAGTTCTTC.

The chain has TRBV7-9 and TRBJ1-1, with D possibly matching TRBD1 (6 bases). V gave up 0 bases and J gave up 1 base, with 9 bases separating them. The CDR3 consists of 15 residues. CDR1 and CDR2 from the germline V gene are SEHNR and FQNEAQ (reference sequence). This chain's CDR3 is CASSLAGQPNTEAFF. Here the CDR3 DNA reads TGTGCCAGCAGCTTAGCCGGACAGCCGAACACTGAAGCTTTCTTT.

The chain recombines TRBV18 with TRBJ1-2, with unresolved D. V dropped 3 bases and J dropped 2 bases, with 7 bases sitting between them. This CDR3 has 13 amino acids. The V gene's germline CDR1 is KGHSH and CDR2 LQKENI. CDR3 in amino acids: CASSPEKNYGYTF. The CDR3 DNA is TGTGCCAGCTCACCGGAAAAGAACTATGGCTACACCTTC.

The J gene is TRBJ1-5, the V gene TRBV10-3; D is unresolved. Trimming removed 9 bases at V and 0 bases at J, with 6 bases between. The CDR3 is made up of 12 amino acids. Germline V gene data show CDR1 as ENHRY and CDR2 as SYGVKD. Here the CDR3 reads CAIGPSNQPQHF. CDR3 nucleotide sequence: TGTGCCATAGGACCTAGCAATCAGCCCCAGCATTTT.

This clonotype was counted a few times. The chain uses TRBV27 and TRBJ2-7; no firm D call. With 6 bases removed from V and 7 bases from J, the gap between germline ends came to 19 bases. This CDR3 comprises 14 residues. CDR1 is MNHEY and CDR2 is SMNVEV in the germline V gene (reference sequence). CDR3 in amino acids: CASSLSGPLREQYF. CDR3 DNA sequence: TGTGCCAGCAGCTTGTCGGGCCCCCTGAGGGAGCAGTACTTC.

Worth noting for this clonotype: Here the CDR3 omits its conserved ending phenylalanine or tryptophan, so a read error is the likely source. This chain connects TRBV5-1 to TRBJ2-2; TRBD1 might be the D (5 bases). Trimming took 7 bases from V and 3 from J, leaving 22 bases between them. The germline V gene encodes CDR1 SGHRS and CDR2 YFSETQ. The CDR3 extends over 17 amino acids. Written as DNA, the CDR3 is TGCGCCAGCCCTCTGGGGCAGGTGTTTTTATACACCGGGGAGCTGTTTTTA. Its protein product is CASPLGQVFLYTGELFL.

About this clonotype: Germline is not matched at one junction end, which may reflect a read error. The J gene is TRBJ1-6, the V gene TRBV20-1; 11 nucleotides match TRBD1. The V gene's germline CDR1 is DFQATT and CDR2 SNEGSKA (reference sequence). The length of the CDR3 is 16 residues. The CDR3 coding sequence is TGCAGTGCTCGGACAGGGGGCCCAGGCGAGAATTCACCCCTCAACTTT. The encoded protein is CSARTGGPGENSPLNF.

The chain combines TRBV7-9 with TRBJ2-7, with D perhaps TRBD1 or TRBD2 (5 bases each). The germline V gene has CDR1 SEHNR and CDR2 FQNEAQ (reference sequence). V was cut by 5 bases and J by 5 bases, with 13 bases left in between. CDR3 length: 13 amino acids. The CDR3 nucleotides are TGTGCCAGCAGCCCAAAGGGGACCCACGAGCAGTACTTC. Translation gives CASSPKGTHEQYF.

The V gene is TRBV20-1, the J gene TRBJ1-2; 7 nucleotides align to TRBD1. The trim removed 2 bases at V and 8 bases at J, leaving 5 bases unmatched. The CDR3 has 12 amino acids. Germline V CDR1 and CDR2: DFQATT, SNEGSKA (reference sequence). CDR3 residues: CSARQGGGGYTF. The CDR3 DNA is TGCAGTGCTAGACAGGGGGGTGGAGGCTACACCTTC.

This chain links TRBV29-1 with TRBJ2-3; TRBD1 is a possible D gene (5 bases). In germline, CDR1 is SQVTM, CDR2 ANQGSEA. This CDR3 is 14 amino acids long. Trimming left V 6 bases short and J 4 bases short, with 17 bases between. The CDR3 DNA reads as TGCAGCGTCCTGGACCCGGGCAGGGCAGATACGCAGTATTTT. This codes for CSVLDPGRADTQYF.

CDR3 sequence: CASSVGGLAGAYNEQFF. As DNA, the CDR3 is TGTGCCAGCAGCGTAGGGGGACTAGCGGGAGCCTACAATGAGCAGTTCTTC. V gene TRBV9 combines with J gene TRBJ2-1; 14 nucleotides agree with TRBD2. The CDR3 has 17 residues. The V segment lost 0 bases and the J segment 2 bases; nucleotides outside the gene matches: 1. Looked up from germline, CDR1 is SGDLS and CDR2 is YYNGEE. Variable domain in full (rest from reference TRBV9 and TRBJ2-1): DSGVTQTPKHLITATGQRVTLRCSPRSGDLSVYWYQQSLDQGLQFLIQYYNGEERAKGNILERFSAQQFPDLHSELNLSSLELGDSALYFCASSVGGLAGAYNEQFFGPGTRLTVL.

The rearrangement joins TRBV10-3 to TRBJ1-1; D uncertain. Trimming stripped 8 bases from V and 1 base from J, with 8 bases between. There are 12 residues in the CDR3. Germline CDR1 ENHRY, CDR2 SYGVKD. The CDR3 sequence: CAILTENTEAFF. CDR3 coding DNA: TGTGCCATCCTAACTGAGAACACTGAAGCTTTCTTT.

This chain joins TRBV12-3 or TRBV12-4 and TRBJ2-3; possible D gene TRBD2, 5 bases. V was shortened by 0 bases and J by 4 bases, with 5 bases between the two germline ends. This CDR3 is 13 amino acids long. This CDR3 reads CASSLARADTQYF. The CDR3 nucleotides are TGTGCCAGCAGTTTAGCGCGGGCAGATACGCAGTATTTT.

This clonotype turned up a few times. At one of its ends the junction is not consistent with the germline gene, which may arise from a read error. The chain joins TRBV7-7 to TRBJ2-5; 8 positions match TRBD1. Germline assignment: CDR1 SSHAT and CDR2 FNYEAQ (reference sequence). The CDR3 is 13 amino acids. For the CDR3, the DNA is TGTGCTAGCAGTTACGACAGGGGAGAGACCCAGTACTTC. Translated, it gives CASSYDRGETQYF.

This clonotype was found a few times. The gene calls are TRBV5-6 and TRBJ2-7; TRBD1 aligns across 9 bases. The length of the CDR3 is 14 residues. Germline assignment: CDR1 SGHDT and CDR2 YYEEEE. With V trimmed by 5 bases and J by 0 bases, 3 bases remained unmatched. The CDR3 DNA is TGTGCCAGCAGGGACAGGGGAGGCTCCTACGAGCAGTACTTC. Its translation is CASRDRGGSYEQYF.